This TCR beta chain appears in the sequencing data of a study of technical replicates of blood from a handful of donors (dated by TCRdb to the late 2010s). Library method: the immunoSEQ multiplex PCR assay. What TCRdb holds here is the immuneACCESS table cut down to in-frame rearrangements. Part of the clones is not present; checked against another copy, under half of the missing clones reflect an unresolved V gene, and the others are unexplained. This sample has approximately 76,000 clones in its table, and approximately 97% of those were observed once. 0.15% to 0.2% of the sample is taken by the ten largest. Trimming takes 7 bases off V and 4 bases off J; junction bases not matched to a gene: 8. The germline V gene gives CDR1 as SQVTM and CDR2 as ANQGSEA. The cysteine opens and the phenylalanine closes a CDR3 of 13 amino acids. The retained sequence is limited to the CDR3, 39 bases, with the frame set at the first base.

On this clone itself: Its recognized antigen is unknown. No base qualities exist here, and no much larger clone lies one base off it.

The chain employs TRBV29-1 and TRBJ1-1; TRBD1 lines up with 8 middle nucleotides. This sequence was found in a human donor in good health. The sample comprised T cells isolated from PBMCs. In nucleotide form, the sequence is TGCAGCGCCCAGACAGGGGCTGGCACTGAAGCTTTCTTT. This codes for CSAQTGAGTEAFF.